This T cell receptor beta chain stems from a study of naive and memory T cell subsets. Four PCR rounds used nested alpha and beta constant region primers plus the SP2 primer. For blood and skin samples, reverse transcription used TCR alpha and beta constant primers. Using its own MiXCR run on the 5' RACE reads, TCRdb lists one record per CDR3 protein. This sample carries about 48,000 distinct CDR3 sequences, approximately 4.5% of them seen once, and the ten largest clones take 0.7% to 0.9%. J lost 2 bases, V lost 4 bases, and 5 bases had no gene match. The CDR3 totals 15 residues. Germline loops: CDR1 SGHTS, CDR2 YDEGEE. This clonotype came up a few times. A UMI-containing oligonucleotide was joined by 3' ligation to the TCR cDNA template. Whole blood, 2.5 ml, came from adult healthy volunteers.

The rearrangement links TRBV5-8 to TRBJ2-3, with TRBD1 identical over 9 bases. This clonotype originated in a female donor in good health. The CDR3 loop reads CASSPGQGITDTQYF. The CDR3 DNA sequence: TGTGCCAGCAGCCCGGGACAGGGTATCACAGATACGCAGTATTTT. Complete variable domain (other parts from reference TRBV5-8 and TRBJ2-3): EAGVTQSPTHLIKTRGQQATLRCSPISGHTSVYWYQQALGLGLQFLLWYDEGEERNRGNFPPRFSGRQFPNYSSELNVNALELEDSALYLCASSPGQGITDTQYFGPGTRLTVL.